Presented here are 29 T cell receptor beta chains from one specimen sequenced in a study of cytomegalovirus exposure and HLA in healthy donors. The PCR had 60 Vbeta and 13 Jbeta primers. The method was immunoSEQ multiplex PCR; TCRdb's version includes in-frame clones alone and lacks a portion of them. The data show 150,000 to 200,000 clones, 82% seen once. The sequencing input was PBMCs. The source of these receptors is a girl aged 2 to 10 in good health and CMV-seropositive.

The chain employs TRBV5-1 and TRBJ2-1; 7 nucleotides align to TRBD2. Germline assignment: CDR1 SGHRS and CDR2 YFSETQ. V shed 2 bases and J 9 bases; nucleotides not matched to a gene: 11. The CDR3 length is 15 residues. CDR3 in amino acids: CASSLLAPGLGEQFF. CDR3 DNA sequence: TGCGCCAGCAGCTTACTAGCGCCCGGCTTGGGTGAGCAGTTCTTC.

J is TRBJ1-2 and V is TRBV4-1; TRBD1 matches 7 bases. Germline V gives CDR1 MGHRA, CDR2 YSYEKL. The J segment lost 5 bases and the V segment lost 6 bases, leaving 3 bases of the junction unmatched. The CDR3 loop spans 12 amino acids. The CDR3 protein is CASRQGSYGYTF. The CDR3 coding sequence is TGCGCCAGCAGACAGGGGTCTTATGGCTACACCTTC.

The chain links TRBV18 to TRBJ2-5; D is undetermined. Germline-derived CDR1 and CDR2 are KGHSH and LQKENI. Trimming removed 0 bases from V and 1 base from J, with 9 bases in between. The CDR3 consists of 15 residues. CDR3 amino acids: CASSPPHRSQETQYF. Here the CDR3 DNA reads TGTGCCAGCTCACCACCGCACAGATCCCAAGAGACCCAGTACTTC.

V is TRBV28 and J is TRBJ2-5, with 8 bases aligning to TRBD1. Germline loops: CDR1 MDHEN, CDR2 SYDVKM. With V trimmed by 6 bases and J by 5 bases, 8 bases remained unmatched. The CDR3 sequence is 14 residues long. The DNA of the CDR3 is TGTGCCAGCAGCAACTCCCGGACAGGGGAGACCCAGTACTTC. Protein product: CASSNSRTGETQYF.

The genes are TRBV18 and TRBJ2-5, with D possibly matching TRBD1 (5 bases). V was cut by 1 base and J by 0 bases, with 12 bases left in between. The CDR3 length is 16 residues. Per germline, CDR1 KGHSH and CDR2 LQKENI. The CDR3 DNA sequence: TGTGCCAGCTCACCACGCAGGGCAACCCACCAAGAGACCCAGTACTTC. It encodes CASSPRRATHQETQYF.

The rearrangement uses TRBV28 and TRBJ1-4; 12 nucleotides align to TRBD1. J was trimmed by 5 bases and V by 2 bases; bases with no gene match: 0. CDR3 length: 15 residues. Germline CDR1 and CDR2: MDHEN and SYDVKM. CDR3 amino acids: CASSLGTGGNEKLFF. CDR3 coding DNA: TGTGCCAGCAGTTTAGGGACAGGGGGCAATGAAAAACTGTTTTTT.

J is TRBJ2-3 and V is TRBV6-5; 8 nucleotides match TRBD2. The CDR3 length is 15 residues. After removal of 6 bases from V and 1 base from J, the junction contained 6 bases not matched to a gene. The V gene's germline CDR1 is MNHEY and CDR2 SVGAGI. CDR3 DNA sequence: TGTGCCAGCAGCTTGGTGACTAGCGGCACAGATACGCAGTATTTT. This codes for CASSLVTSGTDTQYF.

This chain links TRBV5-1 with TRBJ2-5; possible D gene TRBD1, 5 bases. Germline lookup yields CDR1 SGHRS and CDR2 YFSETQ. Between the trimmed V and J ends, which lost 0 bases and 5 bases, there was a span of 11 bases. This CDR3 contains 14 residues. In DNA form, the CDR3 reads TGCGCCAGCAGCTTGGGCAGGGTATTGGAGACCCAGTACTTC. Encoded protein: CASSLGRVLETQYF.

The V and J genes are TRBV15 and TRBJ1-5; D remains unclear. This CDR3 has 15 residues. Looked up from germline, CDR1 is LNHNV and CDR2 is YYDKDF (reference sequence). The V end lost 0 bases, the J end lost 6 bases, and 12 bases lay between the germline ends. The chain's CDR3 is CATSREFAYRQPQHF. As DNA, the CDR3 is TGTGCCACCAGCAGAGAATTTGCGTATCGTCAGCCCCAGCATTTT.

This chain connects TRBV9 to TRBJ1-1; D perhaps matches TRBD1 (5 bases). Trimming removed 3 bases at V and 3 bases at J, with 9 bases between. From germline, CDR1 is SGDLS and CDR2 YYNGEE. CDR3 length equals 13 residues. The CDR3 coding sequence is TGTGCCAGCAGCGGGGGGGAGGACACTGAAGCTTTCTTT. It translates to CASSGGEDTEAFF.

The J gene is TRBJ2-7, the V gene TRBV10-1; maybe TRBD2 (5 bases). Trimming pared 4 bases from V and 2 bases from J, leaving 12 bases between. Germline loops: CDR1 WNHNN, CDR2 SYGVQD (reference sequence). The CDR3 is 14 residues long. CDR3 amino acids: CASSGERTPYEQYF. The CDR3, as DNA: TGCGCCAGCAGTGGGGAGAGGACCCCCTACGAGCAGTACTTC.

The V call is TRBV4-1, the J call TRBJ1-5, with D uncertain. The V and J ends lost 0 bases and 0 bases respectively, with 9 bases between them. This CDR3 has 16 amino acids. Germline V CDR1 and CDR2: MGHRA, YSYEKL. This CDR3 is CASSQDPGNSNQPQHF. CDR3 bases: TGCGCCAGCAGCCAAGATCCCGGGAATAGCAATCAGCCCCAGCATTTT.

In this sample, this clone turned up a few times. V usage is TRBV4-1 and J usage is TRBJ1-4; 8 nucleotides agree with TRBD1. The CDR3 has 14 residues. Trimming took 4 bases from V and 2 from J; bases not matched to a gene: 0. From germline, CDR1 is MGHRA and CDR2 YSYEKL. CDR3 sequence (DNA): TGCGCCAGCAGCCGGACAGGGACTAATGAAAAACTGTTTTTT. It yields the protein CASSRTGTNEKLFF.

This sequence joins TRBV5-4 and TRBJ2-1; D gene ambiguous. Germline CDR1 reads SGHNT; CDR2 reads YYREEE (reference sequence). V lost 0 bases to trimming and J lost 6 bases, with 10 bases between them. The CDR3 runs to 14 residues. The CDR3 sequence is CASSLGRLLNEQFF. CDR3 bases: TGTGCCAGCAGCTTGGGTCGTCTCCTCAATGAGCAGTTCTTC. Full variable domain (rest looked up from reference TRBV5-4 and TRBJ2-1): ETGVTQSPTHLIKTRGQQVTLRCSSQSGHNTVSWYQQALGQGPQFIFQYYREEENGRGNFPPRFSGLQFPNYSSELNVNALELDDSALYLCASSLGRLLNEQFFGPGTRLTVL.

The count of this clone is one. The chain combines TRBV2 with TRBJ2-2; D is unclear. Trimming took 3 bases from V and 4 from J, leaving 12 bases between them. CDR1 SNHLY and CDR2 FYNNEI come from the germline V gene. This CDR3 region has 15 residues. The CDR3 nucleotides are TGTGCCAGCAGTGATAGTACAGCCTTCACCGGGGAGCTGTTTTTT. The encoded protein is CASSDSTAFTGELFF.

In this sample, this clone turned up once. V gene TRBV27 combines with J gene TRBJ2-2; TRBD2 matches at 7 bases. Germline assignment: CDR1 MNHEY and CDR2 SMNVEV (reference sequence). The J segment lost 5 bases and the V segment lost 3 bases, leaving 3 bases of the junction unmatched. The CDR3 contains 14 residues. The CDR3 region is CASSFVGGTGELFF. The CDR3 DNA follows: TGTGCCAGCAGTTTTGTGGGGGGGACCGGGGAGCTGTTTTTT.

The CDR3 is CASSLAGVRTEAFF. CDR3 sequence (DNA): TGCGCCAGCAGCTTGGCGGGAGTTAGGACTGAAGCTTTCTTT. The chain has TRBV5-1 and TRBJ1-1, with D uncertain. The V gene lost 0 bases and the J gene lost 5 bases, with 11 bases spanning the gap. In germline, CDR1 is SGHRS, CDR2 YFSETQ. This CDR3 comprises 14 residues.

V is TRBV5-1 and J is TRBJ2-2; D might be TRBD1 (6 bases). Germline V gene data show CDR1 as SGHRS and CDR2 as YFSETQ. The CDR3 covers 16 residues. Trimming removed 0 bases at V and 5 bases at J, with 14 bases between. As DNA, the CDR3 is TGCGCCAGCAGCTTGGAGTCAGGGGTCCTTACCGGGGAGCTGTTTTTT. It translates to CASSLESGVLTGELFF.

The rearrangement links TRBV15 to TRBJ1-2, with a possible D match to TRBD1 (5 bases). Trimming cost V 3 bases and J 2 bases, with 16 bases left between them. The CDR3 covers 16 residues. Germline V gives CDR1 LNHNV, CDR2 YYDKDF (reference sequence). CDR3 in DNA: TGTGCCACCAGCAGTCCTTCCGGGACTCCAAACTATGGCTACACCTTC. This sequence encodes CATSSPSGTPNYGYTF.

As to this clone: The same CDR3 is also encoded by other DNA sequences in this sample. This chain joins TRBV28 and TRBJ2-3, with 10 bases identical to TRBD2. J gave up 2 bases and V 3 bases, and 2 bases lay outside the gene matches. The CDR3 covers 15 residues. Germline V lookup: CDR1 MDHEN, CDR2 SYDVKM. In DNA, the CDR3 is TGTGCCAGCAGTTTCGGGACTAGCGACACAGATACGCAGTATTTT. Amino acids: CASSFGTSDTDTQYF. Full variable domain (rest looked up from reference TRBV28 and TRBJ2-3): DVKVTQSSRYLVKRTGEKVFLECVQDMDHENMFWYRQDPGLGLRLIYFSYDVKMKEKGDIPEGYSVSREKKERFSLILESASTNQTSMYLCASSFGTSDTDTQYFGPGTRLTVL.

Only one count was recorded for this clone. The chain links TRBV30 to TRBJ2-5; TRBD1 matches 7 bases. Germline V gene data show CDR1 as GTSNPN and CDR2 as SVGIG (reference sequence). V lost 2 bases to trimming and J lost 7 bases; unmatched junction nucleotides: 10. The CDR3 spans 14 residues. CDR3 coding DNA: TGTGCCTGGAGTCCCGGGACAGTTATTGGGACCCAGTACTTC. It is translated as CAWSPGTVIGTQYF.

Worth noting for this clone: This sample also contains other DNA sequences that code for the same CDR3. The V call is TRBV4-1, the J call TRBJ1-1, with D unclear. The CDR3 totals 13 residues. V was pared by 1 base and J by 1 base, with 4 bases between. Germline V gives CDR1 MGHRA, CDR2 YSYEKL. In DNA form, the CDR3 reads TGCGCCAGCAGCCAAGTCGGGAACACTGAAGCTTTCTTT. Amino acid sequence: CASSQVGNTEAFF.

The V gene is TRBV27, the J gene TRBJ2-7, with 7 bases identical to TRBD2. J lost 8 bases, V lost 3 bases, and 1 base had no gene match. The CDR3 is 11 amino acids. CDR1 and CDR2 from the germline V gene are MNHEY and SMNVEV (reference sequence). CDR3 sequence: CASSFGGKQYF. Here the CDR3 DNA reads TGTGCCAGCAGTTTCGGGGGGAAGCAGTACTTC.

This chain connects TRBV5-1 to TRBJ2-3, with 7 bases identical to TRBD1. CDR3 length equals 16 residues. The V segment lost 7 bases and the J segment 4 bases; nucleotides outside the gene matches: 15. The germline V gene has CDR1 SGHRS and CDR2 YFSETQ. The CDR3 nucleotides are TGCGCCAGCTCTCAGGGGGTATCTAGCTGGCCAGATACGCAGTATTTT. Encoded protein: CASSQGVSSWPDTQYF.

This chain connects TRBV28 to TRBJ1-5; D is ambiguous. The CDR3 runs 15 residues. The germline V and J ends were trimmed by 7 bases and 9 bases, with 22 bases remaining between them. Germline V gene sequence: CDR1 MDHEN, CDR2 SYDVKM. In DNA form, the CDR3 reads TGTGCCAGCACCGTCGACCGACCCTTTCGCGGGCCCCAGCATTTT. Its protein product is CASTVDRPFRGPQHF. Looking up the rest from reference TRBV28 and TRBJ1-5 gives the full variable domain: DVKVTQSSRYLVKRTGEKVFLECVQDMDHENMFWYRQDPGLGLRLIYFSYDVKMKEKGDIPEGYSVSREKKERFSLILESASTNQTSMYLCASTVDRPFRGPQHFGDGTRLSIL.

The V call is TRBV28, the J call TRBJ2-7, with D tentatively TRBD2 (5 bases). V was clipped by 3 bases and J by 3 bases, with 15 bases between them. Germline assignment: CDR1 MDHEN and CDR2 SYDVKM. This CDR3 is built from 15 residues. The CDR3 region is CASSFERVACYEQYF. In DNA form, the CDR3 reads TGTGCCAGCAGTTTCGAGAGGGTAGCGTGCTACGAGCAGTACTTC.

The chain joins TRBV11-1 to TRBJ2-7; 7 positions match TRBD1. Germline V gene data show CDR1 as SGHAT and CDR2 as FQDESV (reference sequence). This CDR3 region has 14 residues. The J segment lost 1 base and the V segment lost 4 bases, leaving 4 bases of the junction unmatched. The CDR3 DNA follows: TGTGCCAGCAGCTCGGACAGGTGGTCCTACGAGCAGTACTTC. It is translated as CASSSDRWSYEQYF.

The chain combines TRBV7-9 with TRBJ2-2, with D perhaps TRBD2 (5 bases). This CDR3 is built from 13 residues. The V and J ends lost 6 bases and 3 bases respectively, with 8 bases between them. Germline CDR1 is SEHNR and CDR2 is FQNEAQ (reference sequence). The CDR3 sequence: CASRDWHTGELFF. The DNA for the CDR3 is TGTGCCAGCAGGGACTGGCACACCGGGGAGCTGTTTTTT.

The genes are TRBV15 and TRBJ1-4; D unresolved. Trimming stripped 0 bases from V and 8 bases from J, with 10 bases between. Germline V gene sequence: CDR1 LNHNV, CDR2 YYDKDF (reference sequence). CDR3 length: 14 residues. Here the CDR3 DNA reads TGTGCCACCAGCAGAGAGGTCTTTCGGGAAAAACTGTTTTTT. This encodes CATSREVFREKLFF.